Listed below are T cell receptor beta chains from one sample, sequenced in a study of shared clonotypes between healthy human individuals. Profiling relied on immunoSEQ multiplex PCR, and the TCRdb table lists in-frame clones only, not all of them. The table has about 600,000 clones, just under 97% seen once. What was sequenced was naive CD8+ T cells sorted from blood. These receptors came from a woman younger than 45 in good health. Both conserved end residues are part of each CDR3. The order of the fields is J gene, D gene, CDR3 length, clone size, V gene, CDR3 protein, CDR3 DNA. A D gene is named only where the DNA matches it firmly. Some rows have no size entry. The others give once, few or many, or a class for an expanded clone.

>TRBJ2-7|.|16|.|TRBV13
CASSLPQRGGTYEQYF
TGTGCCAGCAGCTTACCCCAGCGAGGGGGGACCTACGAGCAGTACTTC
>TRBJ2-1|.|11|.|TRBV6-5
CASRDAGEQFF
TGTGCCAGCAGGGACGCGGGTGAGCAGTTCTTC
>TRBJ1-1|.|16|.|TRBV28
CASSLVSGLGNTEAFF
TGTGCCAGCAGTTTAGTAAGCGGGTTGGGAAACACTGAAGCTTTCTTT
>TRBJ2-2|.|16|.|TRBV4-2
CASSQALTENTGELFF
TGTGCCAGCAGCCAAGCCCTGACAGAGAACACCGGGGAGCTGTTTTTT
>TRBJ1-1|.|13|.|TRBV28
CASSRQENTEAFF
TGTGCCAGCAGTAGACAGGAGAACACTGAAGCTTTCTTT
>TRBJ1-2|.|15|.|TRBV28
CASSFYSGGDYGYTF
TGTGCCAGCAGTTTTTATAGTGGGGGAGACTATGGCTACACCTTC
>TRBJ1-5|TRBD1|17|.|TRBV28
CASLQTGTGVLDQPQHF
TGTGCCAGCCTACAAACCGGGACAGGGGTTTTAGATCAGCCCCAGCATTTT
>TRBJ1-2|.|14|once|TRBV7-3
CASSSSGTDYGYTF
TGTGCCAGCAGTTCCTCCGGGACGGACTATGGCTACACCTTC
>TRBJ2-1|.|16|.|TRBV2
CASTKDMVSSYNEQFF
TGTGCCAGCACCAAGGACATGGTGAGCTCCTACAATGAGCAGTTCTTC
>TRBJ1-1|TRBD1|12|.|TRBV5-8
CASIPGQPEAFF
TGTGCCAGCATACCGGGACAGCCTGAAGCTTTCTTT
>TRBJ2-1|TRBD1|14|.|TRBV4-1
CASRERQGGYEQFF
TGCGCCAGCAGGGAAAGACAGGGGGGGTATGAGCAGTTCTTC
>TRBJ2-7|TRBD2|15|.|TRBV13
CASSLRGGFSYEQYF
TGTGCCAGCAGCCTTCGGGGGGGGTTCTCCTACGAGCAGTACTTC
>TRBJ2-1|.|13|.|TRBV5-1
CASSLSPYNEQFF
TGCGCCAGCAGCTTGAGCCCTTACAATGAGCAGTTCTTC
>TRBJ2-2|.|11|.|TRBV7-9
CASSPDGELFF
TGTGCCAGCAGCCCCGACGGGGAGCTGTTTTTT
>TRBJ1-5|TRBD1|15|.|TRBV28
CASSLRQGAYQPQHF
TGTGCCAGCAGTTTACGACAGGGGGCGTATCAGCCCCAGCATTTT
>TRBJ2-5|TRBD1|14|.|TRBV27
CASSSGTGEETQYF
TGTGCCAGCAGCTCCGGGACAGGGGAAGAGACCCAGTACTTC
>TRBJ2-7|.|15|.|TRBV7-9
CASSHPSGSSYEQYF
TGTGCCAGCAGCCACCCCTCGGGGAGCTCCTACGAGCAGTACTTC
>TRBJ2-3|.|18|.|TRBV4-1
CASSQVFTPSGSTDTQYF
TGCGCCAGCAGCCAAGTTTTCACCCCCAGCGGGAGCACAGATACGCAGTATTTT
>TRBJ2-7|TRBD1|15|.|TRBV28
CASSPTRQGAHEQYF
TGTGCCAGCAGTCCTACCCGACAGGGGGCCCACGAGCAGTACTTC
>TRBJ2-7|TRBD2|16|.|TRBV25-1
CASSEVIAGGSYEQYF
TGTGCCAGCAGTGAGGTAATAGCGGGAGGCTCCTACGAGCAGTACTTC
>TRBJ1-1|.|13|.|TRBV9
CASSVVRESEAFF
TGTGCCAGCAGCGTAGTAAGGGAATCTGAAGCTTTCTTT
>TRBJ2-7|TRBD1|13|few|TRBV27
CASRPGTGFEQYF
TGTGCCAGCAGACCCGGGACAGGGTTCGAGCAGTACTTC
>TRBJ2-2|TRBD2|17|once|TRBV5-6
CASSLEREGFYTGELFF
TGTGCCAGCAGCTTGGAGCGGGAGGGTTTTTACACCGGGGAGCTGTTTTTT
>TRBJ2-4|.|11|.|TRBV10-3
CASGTGNIQYF
TGTGCGTCAGGGACGGGAAACATTCAGTACTTC
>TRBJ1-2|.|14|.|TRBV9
CASSVESGPYGYTF
TGTGCCAGCAGCGTAGAATCTGGGCCCTATGGCTACACCTTC
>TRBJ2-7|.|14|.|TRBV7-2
CASSSDGAPYEQYF
TGTGCCAGCAGCTCGGACGGCGCGCCCTACGAGCAGTACTTC
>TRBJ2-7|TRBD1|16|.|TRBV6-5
CASSYSTGGVSYEQYF
TGTGCCAGCAGTTACTCCACAGGGGGCGTCTCCTACGAGCAGTACTTC
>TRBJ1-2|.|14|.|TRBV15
CATSRVAINYGYTF
TGTGCCACCAGCAGAGTCGCGATAAACTATGGCTACACCTTC
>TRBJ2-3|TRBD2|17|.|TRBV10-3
CAISESEAGGRGDTQYF
TGTGCCATCAGTGAGTCTGAGGCTGGCGGGAGAGGGGATACGCAGTATTTT
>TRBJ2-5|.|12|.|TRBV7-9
CASSQYQETQYF
TGTGCCAGCAGCCAGTACCAAGAGACCCAGTACTTC
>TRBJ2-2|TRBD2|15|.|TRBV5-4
CASSLLAGDTGELFF
TGTGCCAGCAGCTTGTTAGCGGGAGACACCGGGGAGCTGTTTTTT
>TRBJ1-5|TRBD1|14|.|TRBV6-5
CASSPGQGNQPQHF
TGTGCCAGCAGTCCAGGACAGGGTAATCAGCCCCAGCATTTT
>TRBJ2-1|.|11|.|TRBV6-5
CASSYEEEQFF
TGTGCCAGCAGTTACGAGGAAGAGCAGTTCTTC
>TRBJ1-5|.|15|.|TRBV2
CASRSQTMGNQPQHF
TGTGCCAGCAGGAGTCAGACAATGGGGAATCAGCCCCAGCATTTT
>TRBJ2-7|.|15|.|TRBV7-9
CASSSTLKLAYEQYF
TGTGCCAGCAGCTCCACCCTGAAACTAGCCTACGAGCAGTACTTC
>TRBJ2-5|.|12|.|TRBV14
CASSPLGETQYF
TGTGCCAGCAGCCCCCTAGGGGAGACCCAGTACTTC
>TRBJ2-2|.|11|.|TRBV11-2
CATQNTGELFF
TGTGCCACCCAAAACACCGGGGAGCTGTTTTTT
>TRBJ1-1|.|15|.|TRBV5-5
CASSPPAGADTEAFF
TGTGCCAGCAGCCCCCCGGCGGGAGCAGACACTGAAGCTTTCTTT
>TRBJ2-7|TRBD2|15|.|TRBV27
CASSHRTSDPYEQYF
TGTGCCAGCAGCCATCGGACTAGCGATCCCTACGAGCAGTACTTC
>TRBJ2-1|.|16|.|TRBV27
CASSLSPGSSYNEQFF
TGTGCCAGCAGTTTATCGCCGGGGAGCTCCTACAATGAGCAGTTCTTC
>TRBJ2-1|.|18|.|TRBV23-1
CASSRSPHARAPRNEQFF
TGCGCCAGCAGTCGATCACCCCACGCGCGGGCGCCCCGCAATGAGCAGTTCTTC
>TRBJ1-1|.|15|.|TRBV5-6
CASRQTGTLDTEAFF
TGTGCCAGCAGACAGACCGGGACACTCGACACTGAAGCTTTCTTT
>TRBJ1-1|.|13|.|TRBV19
CASTQGSDTEAFF
TGTGCCAGTACTCAGGGTTCGGACACTGAAGCTTTCTTT
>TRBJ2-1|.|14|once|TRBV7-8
CASSLERVGIEQFF
TGTGCCAGCAGCTTAGAGCGGGTGGGGATTGAGCAGTTCTTC
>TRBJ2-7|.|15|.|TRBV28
CASSFVGTYSYEQYF
TGTGCCAGCAGTTTCGTAGGCACCTACTCCTACGAGCAGTACTTC